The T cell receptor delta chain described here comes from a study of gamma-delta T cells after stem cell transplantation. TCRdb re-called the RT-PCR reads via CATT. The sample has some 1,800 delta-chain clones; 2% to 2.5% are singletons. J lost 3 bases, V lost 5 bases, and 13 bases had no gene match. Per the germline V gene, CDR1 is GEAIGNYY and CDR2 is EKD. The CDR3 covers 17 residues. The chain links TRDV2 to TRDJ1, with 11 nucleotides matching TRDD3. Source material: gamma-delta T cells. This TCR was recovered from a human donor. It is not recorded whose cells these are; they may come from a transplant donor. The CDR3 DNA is TGTGCCTGTGTGCCGCTGGGGGATACAGGAGCCTCCGATAAACTCATCTTT. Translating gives CACVPLGDTGASDKLIF.